This T cell receptor (beta chain) appears in the sequencing data of a study of graft-versus-host responses after intestinal transplantation. Overall study results and limits: Marrow from the recipient contained GvH clones, some of which had appeared first in ileum or blood. Circulating GvH clones peaking coincided with falling HvG clones soon after transplant.

From germline, CDR1 is LNHDA and CDR2 SQIVND (reference sequence). Unmatched junction bases numbered 14, after V lost 5 bases and J lost 8 bases. There are 15 residues in the CDR3. The assay was immunoSEQ multiplex PCR, and TCRdb's table has in-frame clones only and misses some. The sample lists about 15,000 clones, around 69% occurring once. From the graft tissue, intraepithelial and lamina propria lymphocytes were released through processing. Note on this clone: Its antigen remains unknown.

This rearrangement joins TRBV19 to TRBJ1-2; 7 positions match TRBD1. This receptor was identified in a human patient who received an intestinal transplant, so some T cells may come from the graft donor. The sample in question was ileum tissue, obtained 14 days after transplant. The CDR3 DNA sequence: TGTGCCAGTAGTGAGCAGGGACAAGGGGGCGTCGGCTACACCTTC. Translated, it gives CASSEQGQGGVGYTF. The variable domain in full, with the rest retrieved from reference TRBV19 and TRBJ1-2, is DGGITQSPKYLFRKEGQNVTLSCEQNLNHDAMYWYRQDPGQGLRLIYYSQIVNDFQKGDIAEGYSVSREKKESFPLTVTSAQKNPTAFYLCASSEQGQGGVGYTFGSGTRLTVV.